Listed below are T cell receptor beta chains from one sample, sequenced in a study of a mutant IDH1 vaccine in newly diagnosed glioma. The table came from immunoSEQ multiplex PCR; TCRdb's copy has only in-frame clones and leaves some out. The sample lists tens of thousands of clones, 70% to 80% occurring once. These receptors have no known antigen. The sequenced sample was PBMCs, obtained from a glioma patient whose treatment included an IDH1 peptide vaccine. These receptors were collected from a man in his forties or fifties with glioma. Each CDR3 is given with its conserved first and last residue. Fields, in order: D gene, clone size, V gene, J gene, CDR3 length, CDR3 protein, CDR3 DNA. The D gene is left open where the match is weak. Not all rows give a size; the values are once, few, many and, for expanded clones, a class.

D gene: TRBD1; clone size: NA; V gene: TRBV5-4; J gene: TRBJ2-2; CDR3 length: 17; CDR3 protein: CASSLFTGVKDTGELFF; CDR3 DNA: TGTGCCAGCAGCTTGTTCACAGGGGTTAAGGACACCGGGGAGCTGTTTTTT
D gene: NA; clone size: once; V gene: TRBV6-1; J gene: TRBJ2-1; CDR3 length: 14; CDR3 protein: CATRRSRGYNEQFF; CDR3 DNA: TGTGCCACTAGGCGGAGCAGAGGGTACAATGAGCAGTTCTTC
D gene: NA; clone size: NA; V gene: TRBV10-1; J gene: TRBJ2-7; CDR3 length: 13; CDR3 protein: CASSESIRTRQYF; CDR3 DNA: TGCGCCAGCAGTGAGAGCATAAGGACCAGGCAGTACTTC
D gene: NA; clone size: NA; V gene: TRBV19; J gene: TRBJ2-2; CDR3 length: 14; CDR3 protein: CASMRSTNTGELFF; CDR3 DNA: TGTGCCAGTATGCGGTCCACGAACACCGGGGAGCTGTTTTTT
D gene: NA; clone size: NA; V gene: TRBV10-2; J gene: TRBJ2-1; CDR3 length: 13; CDR3 protein: CASSADSYNEQFF; CDR3 DNA: TGCGCCAGCAGTGCCGACTCATACAATGAGCAGTTCTTC
D gene: NA; clone size: NA; V gene: TRBV28; J gene: TRBJ1-1; CDR3 length: 13; CDR3 protein: CASSSPGDTEAFF; CDR3 DNA: TGTGCCAGCAGTTCCCCCGGGGACACTGAAGCTTTCTTT
D gene: NA; clone size: NA; V gene: TRBV21-1; J gene: TRBJ1-1; CDR3 length: 15; CDR3 protein: CASSRAGTNGPEAFF; CDR3 DNA: TGTGCCAGCAGCAGGGCCGGGACTAACGGCCCCGAAGCTTTCTTT
D gene: NA; clone size: NA; V gene: TRBV5-6; J gene: TRBJ1-4; CDR3 length: 14; CDR3 protein: CASSLGTDNEKLFF; CDR3 DNA: TGTGCCAGCAGCTTGGGTACCGATAATGAAAAACTGTTTTTT
D gene: TRBD2; clone size: NA; V gene: TRBV6-6; J gene: TRBJ2-5; CDR3 length: 15; CDR3 protein: CASSFSSGAGGYQYF; CDR3 DNA: TGTGCCAGCAGCTTTTCGTCGGGTGCGGGGGGGTACCAGTACTTC
D gene: NA; clone size: NA; V gene: TRBV5-1; J gene: TRBJ2-1; CDR3 length: 14; CDR3 protein: CASSLREPYNEQFF; CDR3 DNA: TGCGCCAGCAGCTTGAGGGAACCCTACAATGAGCAGTTCTTC
D gene: NA; clone size: once; V gene: TRBV7-2; J gene: TRBJ2-3; CDR3 length: 15; CDR3 protein: CASSSEYLRTDTQYF; CDR3 DNA: TGTGCCAGCAGCTCAGAGTATTTGCGCACAGATACGCAGTATTTT
D gene: NA; clone size: once; V gene: TRBV6-1; J gene: TRBJ2-1; CDR3 length: 10; CDR3 protein: CASERGEQFF; CDR3 DNA: TGTGCCAGCGAGCGCGGTGAGCAGTTCTTC
D gene: NA; clone size: once; V gene: TRBV10-2; J gene: TRBJ1-1; CDR3 length: 12; CDR3 protein: CASSRDFTEAFF; CDR3 DNA: TGCGCCAGCAGCCGCGATTTCACTGAAGCTTTCTTT
D gene: TRBD2; clone size: NA; V gene: TRBV2; J gene: TRBJ2-3; CDR3 length: 15; CDR3 protein: CASSEVGGPTDTQYF; CDR3 DNA: TGTGCCAGCAGTGAAGTGGGAGGGCCAACAGATACGCAGTATTTT
D gene: TRBD2; clone size: NA; V gene: TRBV5-4; J gene: TRBJ2-1; CDR3 length: 15; CDR3 protein: CASSRSGRPDNEQFF; CDR3 DNA: TGTGCCAGCAGCCGTAGCGGGAGGCCTGACAATGAGCAGTTCTTC
D gene: TRBD1; clone size: NA; V gene: TRBV6-1; J gene: TRBJ2-2; CDR3 length: 14; CDR3 protein: CASSPGQGPGELFF; CDR3 DNA: TGTGCCAGCAGTCCAGGACAGGGCCCCGGGGAGCTGTTTTTT
D gene: NA; clone size: NA; V gene: TRBV19; J gene: TRBJ1-4; CDR3 length: 15; CDR3 protein: CASSIDPGPREKLFF; CDR3 DNA: TGTGCCAGTAGTATAGACCCGGGACCCCGGGAAAAACTGTTTTTT
D gene: NA; clone size: NA; V gene: TRBV6-5; J gene: TRBJ2-5; CDR3 length: 13; CDR3 protein: CASSYGFGETQYF; CDR3 DNA: TGTGCCAGCAGTTACGGGTTCGGGGAGACCCAGTACTTC
D gene: TRBD1; clone size: NA; V gene: TRBV27; J gene: TRBJ1-2; CDR3 length: 14; CDR3 protein: CASSFTGGDYGYTF; CDR3 DNA: TGTGCCAGCAGTTTTACAGGGGGCGACTATGGCTACACCTTC
D gene: NA; clone size: few; V gene: TRBV7-8; J gene: TRBJ2-3; CDR3 length: 16; CDR3 protein: CASSLLSGTSTDTQYF; CDR3 DNA: TGTGCCAGCAGCTTACTATCCGGGACAAGCACAGATACGCAGTATTTT
D gene: NA; clone size: NA; V gene: TRBV30; J gene: TRBJ1-6; CDR3 length: 11; CDR3 protein: CAWREAASLHF; CDR3 DNA: TGTGCCTGGAGGGAAGCGGCTTCCCTCCACTTT
D gene: NA; clone size: NA; V gene: TRBV18; J gene: TRBJ1-2; CDR3 length: 15; CDR3 protein: CASSRSRGESYGYTF; CDR3 DNA: TGTGCCAGCTCACGCAGTCGCGGGGAATCCTATGGCTACACCTTC
D gene: NA; clone size: NA; V gene: TRBV2; J gene: TRBJ2-7; CDR3 length: 11; CDR3 protein: CASSVQNEQYF; CDR3 DNA: TGTGCCAGCAGTGTCCAGAACGAGCAGTACTTC
D gene: NA; clone size: NA; V gene: TRBV2; J gene: TRBJ2-7; CDR3 length: 13; CDR3 protein: CASSGGASYEQYF; CDR3 DNA: TGTGCCAGCAGTGGAGGAGCTTCCTACGAGCAGTACTTC
D gene: TRBD1; clone size: NA; V gene: TRBV19; J gene: TRBJ1-4; CDR3 length: 13; CDR3 protein: CASSETGVEGLFF; CDR3 DNA: TGTGCCAGTAGCGAGACAGGGGTTGAGGGACTGTTTTTT
D gene: NA; clone size: NA; V gene: TRBV28; J gene: TRBJ2-1; CDR3 length: 18; CDR3 protein: CASNKDYRGQISYNEQFF; CDR3 DNA: TGTGCCAGCAATAAAGACTATAGGGGCCAGATATCCTACAATGAGCAGTTCTTC
D gene: NA; clone size: NA; V gene: TRBV5-1; J gene: TRBJ1-4; CDR3 length: 15; CDR3 protein: CASSLQGATNEKLFF; CDR3 DNA: TGCGCCAGCAGCCTTCAAGGGGCAACTAATGAAAAACTGTTTTTT
D gene: TRBD2; clone size: NA; V gene: TRBV12-5; J gene: TRBJ2-5; CDR3 length: 16; CDR3 protein: CASGFETSGSSETQYF; CDR3 DNA: TGTGCTAGTGGTTTTGAGACTAGCGGGAGTTCAGAGACCCAGTACTTC
D gene: TRBD1; clone size: NA; V gene: TRBV7-6; J gene: TRBJ1-3; CDR3 length: 15; CDR3 protein: CASSRGQLSGNTIYF; CDR3 DNA: TGTGCCAGCAGCAGGGGACAGCTCTCTGGAAACACCATATATTTT
D gene: TRBD1; clone size: few; V gene: TRBV6-5; J gene: TRBJ2-7; CDR3 length: 15; CDR3 protein: CASRTEQGESGEQYF; CDR3 DNA: TGTGCCAGCAGGACAGAACAGGGGGAGAGCGGCGAGCAGTACTTC
D gene: NA; clone size: NA; V gene: TRBV5-1; J gene: TRBJ1-4; CDR3 length: 17; CDR3 protein: CASSPQGDVATNEKLFF; CDR3 DNA: TGCGCCAGCAGCCCTCAGGGAGACGTTGCAACTAATGAAAAACTGTTTTTT
D gene: NA; clone size: NA; V gene: TRBV7-2; J gene: TRBJ1-2; CDR3 length: 12; CDR3 protein: CASSFGTHGYTF; CDR3 DNA: TGTGCCAGCAGCTTCGGGACTCATGGCTACACCTTC
D gene: NA; clone size: NA; V gene: TRBV6-1; J gene: TRBJ2-1; CDR3 length: 16; CDR3 protein: CASSEVGLTSYNEQFF; CDR3 DNA: TGTGCCAGCAGTGAGGTGGGACTGACGAGCTACAATGAGCAGTTCTTC
D gene: NA; clone size: NA; V gene: TRBV7-8; J gene: TRBJ1-2; CDR3 length: 12; CDR3 protein: CASSSRRGGYTF; CDR3 DNA: TGTGCCAGCAGCTCCAGACGGGGTGGCTACACCTTC
D gene: TRBD1; clone size: few; V gene: TRBV30; J gene: TRBJ1-2; CDR3 length: 13; CDR3 protein: CAWNRDRPYGYTF; CDR3 DNA: TGTGCCTGGAACCGGGACAGACCCTATGGCTACACCTTC
D gene: TRBD2; clone size: NA; V gene: TRBV15; J gene: TRBJ2-7; CDR3 length: 14; CDR3 protein: CATAPGGVVYEQYF; CDR3 DNA: TGTGCCACGGCGCCCGGGGGGGTGGTGTACGAGCAGTACTTC
D gene: NA; clone size: NA; V gene: TRBV4-1; J gene: TRBJ1-2; CDR3 length: 17; CDR3 protein: CASSQRTQTQRKYGYTF; CDR3 DNA: TGCGCCAGCAGCCAGAGGACACAAACGCAAAGAAAGTATGGCTACACCTTC
D gene: NA; clone size: NA; V gene: TRBV12-5; J gene: TRBJ2-7; CDR3 length: 14; CDR3 protein: CASGKRGDTYEQYF; CDR3 DNA: TGTGCTAGTGGTAAAAGGGGGGATACCTACGAGCAGTACTTC
D gene: NA; clone size: few; V gene: TRBV6-5; J gene: TRBJ2-1; CDR3 length: 14; CDR3 protein: CASSGGLPKAEQFF; CDR3 DNA: TGTGCCAGCAGTGGGGGACTTCCTAAGGCTGAGCAGTTCTTC
D gene: NA; clone size: NA; V gene: TRBV27; J gene: TRBJ1-4; CDR3 length: 19; CDR3 protein: CASSLSSKIVQPRGEKLFF; CDR3 DNA: TGTGCCAGCAGTTTATCGAGTAAGATCGTTCAACCAAGGGGTGAAAAACTGTTTTTT
D gene: NA; clone size: NA; V gene: TRBV6-5; J gene: TRBJ1-1; CDR3 length: 13; CDR3 protein: CASSSQNLHEAFF; CDR3 DNA: TGTGCCAGCAGTTCCCAGAACCTGCACGAAGCTTTCTTT
D gene: NA; clone size: NA; V gene: TRBV2; J gene: TRBJ2-1; CDR3 length: 14; CDR3 protein: CASSDYSSYNEQFF; CDR3 DNA: TGTGCCAGCAGTGACTACAGCTCCTACAATGAGCAGTTCTTC
D gene: NA; clone size: NA; V gene: TRBV11-2; J gene: TRBJ2-4; CDR3 length: 15; CDR3 protein: CASSLFGLGGNIQYF; CDR3 DNA: TGTGCCAGCAGCTTATTTGGCCTCGGGGGAAACATTCAGTACTTC
D gene: TRBD1; clone size: once; V gene: TRBV19; J gene: TRBJ1-6; CDR3 length: 15; CDR3 protein: CASSIGTGRNSPLHF; CDR3 DNA: TGTGCCAGTAGTATCGGGACAGGGCGAAATTCACCCCTCCACTTT
D gene: NA; clone size: NA; V gene: TRBV27; J gene: TRBJ2-2; CDR3 length: 16; CDR3 protein: CASRLTAGGHTGELFF; CDR3 DNA: TGTGCCAGCAGACTTACAGCGGGCGGACACACCGGGGAGCTGTTTTTT
D gene: NA; clone size: NA; V gene: TRBV4-1; J gene: TRBJ1-2; CDR3 length: 15; CDR3 protein: CASSQPGRSNYGYTF; CDR3 DNA: TGCGCCAGCAGCCAACCGGGCCGATCCAACTATGGCTACACCTTC
D gene: NA; clone size: NA; V gene: TRBV19; J gene: TRBJ2-1; CDR3 length: 15; CDR3 protein: CASSIRTRGANEQFF; CDR3 DNA: TGTGCCAGTAGTATTCGGACCCGCGGAGCCAATGAGCAGTTCTTC
D gene: NA; clone size: NA; V gene: TRBV6-6; J gene: TRBJ2-3; CDR3 length: 12; CDR3 protein: CASSSTTDTQYF; CDR3 DNA: TGTGCCAGCAGTTCCACCACAGATACGCAGTATTTT
D gene: NA; clone size: NA; V gene: TRBV5-6; J gene: TRBJ1-2; CDR3 length: 13; CDR3 protein: CASSLVQNYGYTF; CDR3 DNA: TGTGCCAGCAGCTTGGTACAGAACTATGGCTACACCTTC
D gene: NA; clone size: NA; V gene: TRBV27; J gene: TRBJ2-3; CDR3 length: 14; CDR3 protein: CASSLTGLTDTQYF; CDR3 DNA: TGTGCCAGCAGTCTAACGGGACTTACAGATACGCAGTATTTT
D gene: NA; clone size: NA; V gene: TRBV14; J gene: TRBJ1-2; CDR3 length: 13; CDR3 protein: CASSPGRSQGYTF; CDR3 DNA: TGTGCCAGCAGCCCCGGACGGAGTCAGGGCTACACCTTC